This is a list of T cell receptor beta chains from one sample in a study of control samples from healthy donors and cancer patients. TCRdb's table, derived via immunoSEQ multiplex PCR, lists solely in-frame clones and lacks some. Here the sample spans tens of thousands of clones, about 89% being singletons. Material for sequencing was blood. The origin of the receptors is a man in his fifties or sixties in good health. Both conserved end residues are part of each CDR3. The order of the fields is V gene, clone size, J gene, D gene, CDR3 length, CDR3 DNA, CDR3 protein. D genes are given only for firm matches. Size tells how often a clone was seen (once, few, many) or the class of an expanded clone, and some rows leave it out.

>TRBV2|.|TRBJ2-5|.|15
TGTGCCAGCAGGGAGGGACCTTTGGCGGTGGAGACCCAGTACTTC
CASREGPLAVETQYF
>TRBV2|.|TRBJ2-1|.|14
TGTGCCAGCAGTGGGAATAGGGTTTACCATGAGCAGTTCTTC
CASSGNRVYHEQFF
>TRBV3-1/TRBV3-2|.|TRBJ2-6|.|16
TGTGCCAGCAGCCAAGGACGGACCTCTGGGGCCAACGTCCTGACTTTC
CASSQGRTSGANVLTF
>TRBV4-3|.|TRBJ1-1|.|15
TGCGCCAGCAGCCAAGTTTCGGGGGTAAGGACTGAAGCTTTCTTT
CASSQVSGVRTEAFF
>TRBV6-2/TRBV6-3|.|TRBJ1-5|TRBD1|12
TGTGCCAGCAGTGACCTGGGGACAGGGGAGCATTTT
CASSDLGTGEHF
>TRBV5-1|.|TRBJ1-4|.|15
TGCGCCAGCAGCTTGGCGATACAGGGAATCGGAAAACTGTTTTTT
CASSLAIQGIGKLFF
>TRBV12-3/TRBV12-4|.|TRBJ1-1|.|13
TGTGCCAGCAGTTTGAGAGGGAACACTGAAGCTTTCTTT
CASSLRGNTEAFF
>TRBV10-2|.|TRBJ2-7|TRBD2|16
TGCGCCAGCACCCGAATAGGAGCGGGGCGCTCCTACGAGCAGTACTTC
CASTRIGAGRSYEQYF
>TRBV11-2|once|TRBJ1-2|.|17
TGTGCCAGCAGCCAAACAACCCTCGACGGACGAGTAGATGGCTACACCTTC
CASSQTTLDGRVDGYTF
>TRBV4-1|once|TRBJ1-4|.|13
TGCGCCAGCTCGGTTAGGGTGAATGAAAAACTGTTTTTT
CASSVRVNEKLFF
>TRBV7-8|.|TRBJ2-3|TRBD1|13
TGTGCCAGCAGCTTAGTAGAGACAGGGCCGCAGTATTTT
CASSLVETGPQYF
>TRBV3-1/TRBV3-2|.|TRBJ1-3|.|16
TGTGCCAGCAGCCAAGTCGGGCAGGGTGCTGGAAACACCATATATTTT
CASSQVGQGAGNTIYF
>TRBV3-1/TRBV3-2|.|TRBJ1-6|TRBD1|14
TGTGCCAGCACTCGGGGAGGGGGCGGTTCACCCCTCCACTTT
CASTRGGGGSPLHF
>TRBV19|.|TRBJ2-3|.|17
TGTGCCAGTAGTACAACGGGGCTTAGGGGGAACACAGATACGCAGTATTTT
CASSTTGLRGNTDTQYF
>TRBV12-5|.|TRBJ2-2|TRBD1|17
TGTGCTAGTGGTTTGGCGGGGACAGGGGGCGAAGCCGGGGAGCTGTTTTTT
CASGLAGTGGEAGELFF
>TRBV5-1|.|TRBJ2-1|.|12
TGCGCCAGCAGCTTGGTAGCACGGGAGCAGTTCTTC
CASSLVAREQFF
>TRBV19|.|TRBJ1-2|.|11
TGTGCCAGTGAGGATTTTTATGGCTACACCTTC
CASEDFYGYTF
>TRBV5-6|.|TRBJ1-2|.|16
TGTGCCAGCAGCTTGGGACGGGGGAAGTCGAACTATGGCTACACCTTC
CASSLGRGKSNYGYTF
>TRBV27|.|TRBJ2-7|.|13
TGTGCCAGCGGCCCTGGACTCCTCTACGAGCAGTACTTC
CASGPGLLYEQYF
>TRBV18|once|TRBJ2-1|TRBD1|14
TGTGCCAGCTCGTCCGGGACAGAGCCTGAGGGGCAGTTCTTC
CASSSGTEPEGQFF
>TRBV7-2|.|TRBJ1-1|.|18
TGTGCCAGCAGCTTAGTCGGCGCGTTGGGTTATATTATGGGTGAAGCTTTCTTT
CASSLVGALGYIMGEAFF
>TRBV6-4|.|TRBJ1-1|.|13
TGTGCCAGCAGTGACCGGGACAACACTGAAGCTTTCTTT
CASSDRDNTEAFF
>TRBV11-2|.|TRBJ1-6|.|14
TGTGCCAGCAGCGCCCGACTGGAGAATTCACCCCTCCACTTT
CASSARLENSPLHF
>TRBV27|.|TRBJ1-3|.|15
TGTGCCAGCAGTGCTACCGGGTTCGCTGGAAACACCATATATTTT
CASSATGFAGNTIYF
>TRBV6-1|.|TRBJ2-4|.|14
TGTGCCAGCAGTGAAGCAGGGAGAGAGGACATTCAGTACTTC
CASSEAGREDIQYF
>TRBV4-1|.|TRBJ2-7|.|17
TGCGCCAGCAGCCAAGGTCTAGGGGCTTATTTCTCCTACGAGCAGTACTTC
CASSQGLGAYFSYEQYF
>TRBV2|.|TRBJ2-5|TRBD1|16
TGTGCCAGCAGCGCCGGGACAGGGGGCACGTTGGAGACCCAGTACTTC
CASSAGTGGTLETQYF
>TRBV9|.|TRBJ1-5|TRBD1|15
TGTGCCAGCAGCTCGGGGGACAGGGTAGCCCAGCCCCAGCATTTT
CASSSGDRVAQPQHF
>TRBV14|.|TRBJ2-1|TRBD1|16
TGTGCCAGCAGCCAAGGTCAGGGGGCGTTTTCTGGTGAGCAGTTCTTC
CASSQGQGAFSGEQFF
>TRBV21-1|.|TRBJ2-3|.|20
TGTGCCAGCAGCCTTTCCTCCGGGACTCACCCTAGACCCCCCACAGATACGCAGTATTTT
CASSLSSGTHPRPPTDTQYF
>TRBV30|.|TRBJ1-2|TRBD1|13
TGTGCCTGGAGGGGACAGTTATTCTATGGCTACACCTTC
CAWRGQLFYGYTF
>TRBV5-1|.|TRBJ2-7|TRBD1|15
TGCGCCAGCAGGGTTGCGACAGGGGGGTCGTACGAGCAGTACTTC
CASRVATGGSYEQYF
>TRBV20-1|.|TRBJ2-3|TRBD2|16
TGCAGTGCTAGTGGGAGCACGGGGGGTCTTACAGATACGCAGTATTTT
CSASGSTGGLTDTQYF
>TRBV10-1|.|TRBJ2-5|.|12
TGCGCCAGCAGTGACAGCGAGGAGACCCAGTACTTC
CASSDSEETQYF
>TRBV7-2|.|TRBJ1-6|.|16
TGTGCCAGCAGCTTGATCTCCGGGCCCCTAGAATCACCCCTCCACTTT
CASSLISGPLESPLHF
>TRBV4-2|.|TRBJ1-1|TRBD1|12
TGTGCCAGCAGCCAACAGACAGGGGATGCTTTCTTT
CASSQQTGDAFF
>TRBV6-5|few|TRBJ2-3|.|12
TGTGCCAGCAGTTCCTGGGGGGATACGCAGTATTTT
CASSSWGDTQYF